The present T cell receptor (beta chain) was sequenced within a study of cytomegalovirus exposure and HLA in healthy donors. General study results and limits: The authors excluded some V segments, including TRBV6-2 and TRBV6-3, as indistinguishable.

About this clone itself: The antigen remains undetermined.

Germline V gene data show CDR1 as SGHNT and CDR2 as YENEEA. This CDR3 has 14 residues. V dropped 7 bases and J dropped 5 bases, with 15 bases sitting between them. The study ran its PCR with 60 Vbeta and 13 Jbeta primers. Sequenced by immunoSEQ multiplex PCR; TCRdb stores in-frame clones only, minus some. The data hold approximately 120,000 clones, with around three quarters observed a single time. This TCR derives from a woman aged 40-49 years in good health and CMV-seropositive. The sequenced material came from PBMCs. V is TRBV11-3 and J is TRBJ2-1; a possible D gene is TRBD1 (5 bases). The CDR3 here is CASTLGDVNNEQFF. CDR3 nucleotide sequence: TGTGCCAGCACCCTAGGGGATGTAAACAATGAGCAGTTCTTC.